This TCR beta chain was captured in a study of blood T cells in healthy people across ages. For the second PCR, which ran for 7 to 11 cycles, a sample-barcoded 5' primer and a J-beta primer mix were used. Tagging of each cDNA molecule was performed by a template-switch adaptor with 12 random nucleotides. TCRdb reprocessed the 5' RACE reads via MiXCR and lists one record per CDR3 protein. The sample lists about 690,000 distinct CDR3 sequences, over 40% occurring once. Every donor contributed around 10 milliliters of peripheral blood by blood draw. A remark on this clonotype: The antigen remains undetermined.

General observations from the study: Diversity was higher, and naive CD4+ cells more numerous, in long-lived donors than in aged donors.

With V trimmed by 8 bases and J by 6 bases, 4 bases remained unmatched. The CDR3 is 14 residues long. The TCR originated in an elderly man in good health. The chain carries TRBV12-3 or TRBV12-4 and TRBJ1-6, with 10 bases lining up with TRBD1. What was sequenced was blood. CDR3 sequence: CASARTGGNSPLHF. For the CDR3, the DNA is TGTGCCAGCGCCCGGACAGGGGGTAATTCACCCCTCCACTTT.